This T cell receptor beta chain was observed in a study of OX40 agonist ivuxolimab in advanced cancers. Some clones are missing from TCRdb's copy, which holds only in-frame ones; the method was immunoSEQ multiplex PCR. The table has some 71,000 clones, approximately 88% seen once. This CDR3 spans 14 amino acids. CDR1 SQVTM and CDR2 ANQGSEA come from the germline V gene. V lost 6 bases, J lost 3 bases, and 4 bases stayed unmatched. This TCR was recovered from an adult with an advanced solid tumor such as melanoma, head and neck, liver or kidney cancer. Sample: CD4+ or CD8+ T cells sorted from blood, taken in a trial of the OX40 agonist ivuxolimab. This chain uses TRBV29-1 with TRBJ2-2, with 10 bases matching TRBD2. CDR3 sequence (DNA): TGCAGCGTGAGCGGGGGGGCATACACCGGGGAGCTGTTTTTT. This gives the protein CSVSGGAYTGELFF.